The clone carrying this T cell receptor (beta chain) was picked up a small number of times. The target antigen is unknown. The record originates from a study of T-cell memory formation after mild COVID-19. General study points: A second wave of clones peaked on day 37, and their SARS-CoV-2 specificity went unconfirmed.

The 5'RACE method, run with constant-segment primers, produced TCR alpha and TCR beta cDNA libraries (carrying sample barcodes and UMIs). MiXCR, applied by TCRdb to the 5' RACE reads, yields one record per CDR3 protein. This sample yields 90,000 to 130,000 distinct CDR3 sequences, of which 15% to 20% are seen a single time; over 4.5% belongs to the top ten. Per the germline V gene, CDR1 is DFQATT and CDR2 is SNEGSKA (reference sequence). Trimming left V 2 bases short and J 7 bases short, with 14 bases between. The CDR3 spans 13 residues. Sequenced material: PBMCs or a T cell subset sorted from them (not recorded which). The gene calls are TRBV20-1 and TRBJ2-5; TRBD2 is a possible D gene (5 bases). The TCR was taken from a man between 18 and 35 years old who had mild COVID-19 (a few samples of this study predate the infection). Cell type and time point are not known. The DNA for the CDR3 is TGCAGTGCTAGATGGGCTAGCTCCGGGACCCAGTACTTC. Amino acid sequence: CSARWASSGTQYF.